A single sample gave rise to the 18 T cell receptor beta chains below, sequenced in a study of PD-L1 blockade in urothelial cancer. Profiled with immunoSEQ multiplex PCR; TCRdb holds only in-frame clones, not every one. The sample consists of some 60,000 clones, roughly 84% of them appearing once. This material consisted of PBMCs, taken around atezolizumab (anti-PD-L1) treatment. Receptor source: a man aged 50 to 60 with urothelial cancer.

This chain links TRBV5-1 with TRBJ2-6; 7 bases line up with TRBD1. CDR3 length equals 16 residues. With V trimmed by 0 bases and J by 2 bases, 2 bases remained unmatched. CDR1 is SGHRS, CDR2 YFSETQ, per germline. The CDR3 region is CASSLEGAAGANVLTF. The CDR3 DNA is TGCGCCAGCAGCTTGGAGGGGGCAGCTGGGGCCAACGTCCTGACTTTC.

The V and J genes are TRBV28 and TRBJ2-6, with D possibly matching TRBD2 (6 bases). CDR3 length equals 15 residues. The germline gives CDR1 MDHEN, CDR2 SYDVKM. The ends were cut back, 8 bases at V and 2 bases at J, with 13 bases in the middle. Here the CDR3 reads CASLMGGAGANVLTF. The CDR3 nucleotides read TGTGCCAGCCTCATGGGGGGAGCTGGGGCCAACGTCCTGACTTTC.

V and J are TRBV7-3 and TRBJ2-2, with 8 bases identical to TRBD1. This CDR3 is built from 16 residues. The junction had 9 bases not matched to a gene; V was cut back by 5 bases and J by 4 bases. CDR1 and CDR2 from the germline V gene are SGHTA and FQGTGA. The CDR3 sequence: CASSPPGQAFTGELFF. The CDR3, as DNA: TGTGCCAGCAGCCCTCCGGGACAGGCCTTCACCGGGGAGCTGTTTTTT.

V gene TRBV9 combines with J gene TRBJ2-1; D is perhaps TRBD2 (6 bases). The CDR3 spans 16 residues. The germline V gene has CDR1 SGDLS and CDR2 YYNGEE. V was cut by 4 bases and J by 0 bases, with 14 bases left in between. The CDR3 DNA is TGTGCCAGCAGCCCGATGGGAGGTTTCTCCTACAATGAGCAGTTCTTC. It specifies CASSPMGGFSYNEQFF.

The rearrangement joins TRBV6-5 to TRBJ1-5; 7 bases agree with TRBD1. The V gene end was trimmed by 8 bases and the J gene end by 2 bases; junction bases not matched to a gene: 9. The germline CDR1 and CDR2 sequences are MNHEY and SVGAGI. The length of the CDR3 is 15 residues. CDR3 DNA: TGTGCCAGCGCAGGGGGTCATAGGGGCAATCAGCCCCAGCATTTT. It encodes CASAGGHRGNQPQHF.

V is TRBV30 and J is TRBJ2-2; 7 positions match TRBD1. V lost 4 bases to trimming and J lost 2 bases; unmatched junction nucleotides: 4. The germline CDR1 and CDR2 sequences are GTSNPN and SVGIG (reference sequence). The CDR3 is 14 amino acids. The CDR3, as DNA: TGTGCCTGGACCAGGGGGATTAACACCGGGGAGCTGTTTTTT. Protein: CAWTRGINTGELFF.

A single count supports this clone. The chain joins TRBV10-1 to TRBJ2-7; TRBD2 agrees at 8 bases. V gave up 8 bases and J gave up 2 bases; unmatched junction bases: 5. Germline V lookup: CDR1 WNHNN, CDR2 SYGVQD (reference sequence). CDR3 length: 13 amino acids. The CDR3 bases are TGCGCCAGCTTCCAGCGGGAGCCCTACGAGCAGTACTTC. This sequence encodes CASFQREPYEQYF.

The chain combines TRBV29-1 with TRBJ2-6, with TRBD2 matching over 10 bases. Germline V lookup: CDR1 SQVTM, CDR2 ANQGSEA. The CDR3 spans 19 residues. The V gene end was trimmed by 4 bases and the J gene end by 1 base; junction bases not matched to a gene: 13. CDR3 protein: CSVATTPGGLASGANVLTF. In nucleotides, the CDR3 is TGCAGCGTTGCCACAACCCCGGGGGGACTAGCGTCTGGGGCCAACGTCCTGACTTTC.

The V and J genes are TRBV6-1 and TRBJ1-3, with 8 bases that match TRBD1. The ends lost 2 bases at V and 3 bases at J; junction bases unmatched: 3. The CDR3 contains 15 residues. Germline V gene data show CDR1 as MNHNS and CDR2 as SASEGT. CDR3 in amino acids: CASSESGGVGNTIYF. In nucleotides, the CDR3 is TGTGCCAGCAGTGAATCAGGGGGCGTTGGAAACACCATATATTTT.

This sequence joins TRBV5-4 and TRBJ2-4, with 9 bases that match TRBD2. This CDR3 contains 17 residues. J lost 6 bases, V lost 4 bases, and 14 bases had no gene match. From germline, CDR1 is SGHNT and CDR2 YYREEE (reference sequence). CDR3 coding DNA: TGTGCCAGCAGCCCGGCCAAGAAGACTAGCGGAGTAAACATTCAGTACTTC. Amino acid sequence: CASSPAKKTSGVNIQYF.

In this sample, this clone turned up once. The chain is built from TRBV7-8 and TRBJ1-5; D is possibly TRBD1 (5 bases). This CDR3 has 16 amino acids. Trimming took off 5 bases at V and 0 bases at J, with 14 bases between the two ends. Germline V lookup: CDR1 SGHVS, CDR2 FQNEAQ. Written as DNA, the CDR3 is TGTGCCAGCAGCCGGGGGGGGTCCGGTAGCAATCAGCCCCAGCATTTT. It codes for CASSRGGSGSNQPQHF.

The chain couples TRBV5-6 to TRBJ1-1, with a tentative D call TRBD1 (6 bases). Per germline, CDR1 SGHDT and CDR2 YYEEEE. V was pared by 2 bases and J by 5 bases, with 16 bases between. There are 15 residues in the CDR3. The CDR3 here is CASSFGGGAGTEAFF. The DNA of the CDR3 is TGTGCCAGCAGCTTCGGCGGGGGCGCGGGAACTGAAGCTTTCTTT.

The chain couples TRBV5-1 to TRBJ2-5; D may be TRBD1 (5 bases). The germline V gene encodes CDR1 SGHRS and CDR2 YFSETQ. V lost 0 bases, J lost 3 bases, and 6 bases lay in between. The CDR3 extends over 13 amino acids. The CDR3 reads CASSLGTKETQYF. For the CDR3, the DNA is TGCGCCAGCAGCTTGGGGACAAAAGAGACCCAGTACTTC.

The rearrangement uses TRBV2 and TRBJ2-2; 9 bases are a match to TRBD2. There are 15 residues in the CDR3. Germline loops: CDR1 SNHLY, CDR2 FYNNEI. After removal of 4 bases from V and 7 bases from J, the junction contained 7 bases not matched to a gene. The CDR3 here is CASSGPSGKNGELFF. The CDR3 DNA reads TGTGCCAGCAGTGGTCCTAGCGGGAAGAACGGGGAGCTGTTTTTT.

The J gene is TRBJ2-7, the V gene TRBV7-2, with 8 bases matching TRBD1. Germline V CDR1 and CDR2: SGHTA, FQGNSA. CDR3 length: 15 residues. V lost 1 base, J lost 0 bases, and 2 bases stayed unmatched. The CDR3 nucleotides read TGTGCCAGCAGCTTAGGGGGACAGGCCTCCTACGAGCAGTACTTC. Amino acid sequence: CASSLGGQASYEQYF.

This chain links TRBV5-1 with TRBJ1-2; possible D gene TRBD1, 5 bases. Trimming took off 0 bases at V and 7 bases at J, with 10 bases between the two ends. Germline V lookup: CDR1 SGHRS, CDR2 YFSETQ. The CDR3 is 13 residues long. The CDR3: CASSLVQELGYTF. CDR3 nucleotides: TGCGCCAGCAGCTTGGTACAGGAACTTGGCTACACCTTC. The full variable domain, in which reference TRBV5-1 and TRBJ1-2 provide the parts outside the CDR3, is KAGVTQTPRYLIKTRGQQVTLSCSPISGHRSVSWYQQTPGQGLQFLFEYFSETQRNKGNFPGRFSGRQFSNSRSEMNVSTLELGDSALYLCASSLVQELGYTFGSGTRLTVV.

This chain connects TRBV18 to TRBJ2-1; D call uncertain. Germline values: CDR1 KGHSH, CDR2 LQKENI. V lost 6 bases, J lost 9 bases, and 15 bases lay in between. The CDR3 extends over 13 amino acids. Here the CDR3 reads CASSALLRSEQFF. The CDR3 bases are TGTGCCAGCTCTGCACTTCTGAGGAGTGAGCAGTTCTTC.

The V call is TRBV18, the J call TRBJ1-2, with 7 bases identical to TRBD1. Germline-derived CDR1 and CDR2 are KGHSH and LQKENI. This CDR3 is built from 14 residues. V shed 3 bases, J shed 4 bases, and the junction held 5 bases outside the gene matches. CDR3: CASSPGQDGYGYTF. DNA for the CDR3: TGTGCCAGCTCACCTGGACAGGACGGCTATGGCTACACCTTC.